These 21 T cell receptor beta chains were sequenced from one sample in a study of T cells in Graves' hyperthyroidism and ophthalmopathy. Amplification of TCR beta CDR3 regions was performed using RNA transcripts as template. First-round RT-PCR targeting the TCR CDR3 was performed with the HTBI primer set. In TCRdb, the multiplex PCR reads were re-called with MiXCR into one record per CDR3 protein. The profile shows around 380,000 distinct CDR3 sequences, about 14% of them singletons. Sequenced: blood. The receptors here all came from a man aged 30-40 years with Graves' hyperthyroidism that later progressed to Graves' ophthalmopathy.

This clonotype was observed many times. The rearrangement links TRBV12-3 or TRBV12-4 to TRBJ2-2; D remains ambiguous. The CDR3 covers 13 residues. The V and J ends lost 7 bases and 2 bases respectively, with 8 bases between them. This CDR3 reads CASIMTNTGELFF. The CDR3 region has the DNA TGTGCCAGCATCATGACTAACACCGGGGAGCTGTTTTTT.

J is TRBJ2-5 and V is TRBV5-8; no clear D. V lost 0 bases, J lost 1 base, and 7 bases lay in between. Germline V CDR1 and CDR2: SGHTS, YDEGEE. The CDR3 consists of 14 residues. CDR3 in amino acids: CASSLAFGQETQYF. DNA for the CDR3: TGTGCCAGCAGCTTGGCCTTCGGCCAAGAGACCCAGTACTTC. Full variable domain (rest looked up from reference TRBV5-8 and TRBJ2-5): EAGVTQSPTHLIKTRGQQATLRCSPISGHTSVYWYQQALGLGLQFLLWYDEGEERNRGNFPPRFSGRQFPNYSSELNVNALELEDSALYLCASSLAFGQETQYFGPGTRLLVL.

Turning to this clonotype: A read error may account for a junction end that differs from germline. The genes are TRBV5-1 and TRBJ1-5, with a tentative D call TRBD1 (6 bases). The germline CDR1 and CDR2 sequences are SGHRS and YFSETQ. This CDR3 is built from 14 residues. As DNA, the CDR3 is TGCGCCAGGAGACCAGGGGAATTCAATCAACCCCAGCATTTT. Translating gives CARRPGEFNQPQHF.

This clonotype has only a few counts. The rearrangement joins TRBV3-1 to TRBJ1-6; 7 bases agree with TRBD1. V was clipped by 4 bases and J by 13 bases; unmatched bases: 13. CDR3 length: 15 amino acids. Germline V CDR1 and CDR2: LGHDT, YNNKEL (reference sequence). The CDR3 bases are TGTGCCAGCAGCCCCTTGGACAGGTTTCTATCTCCCCTCCACTTT. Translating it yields CASSPLDRFLSPLHF.

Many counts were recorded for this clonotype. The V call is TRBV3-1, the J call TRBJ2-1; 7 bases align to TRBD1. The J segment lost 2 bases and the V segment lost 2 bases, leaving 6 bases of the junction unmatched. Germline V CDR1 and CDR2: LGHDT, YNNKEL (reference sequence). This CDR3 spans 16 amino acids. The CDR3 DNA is TGTGCCAGCAGCCAACTAGGGGGCAAGGCCTACAATGAGCAGTTCTTC. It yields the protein CASSQLGGKAYNEQFF.

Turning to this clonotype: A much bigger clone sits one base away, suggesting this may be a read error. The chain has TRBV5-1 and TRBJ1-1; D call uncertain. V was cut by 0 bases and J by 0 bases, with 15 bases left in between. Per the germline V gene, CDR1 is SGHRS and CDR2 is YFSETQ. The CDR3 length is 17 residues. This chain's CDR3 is CASSLAGLLAMNTEAFF. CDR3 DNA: TGCGCCAGCAGCTTGGCCGGTCTATTAGCGATGAACACTGAAGCTTTCTTT.

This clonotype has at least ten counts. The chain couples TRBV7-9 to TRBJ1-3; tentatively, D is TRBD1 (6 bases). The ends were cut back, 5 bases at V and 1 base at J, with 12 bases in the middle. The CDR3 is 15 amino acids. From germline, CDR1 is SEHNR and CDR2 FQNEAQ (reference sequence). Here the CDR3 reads CASSRSTGSGNTIYF. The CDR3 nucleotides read TGTGCCAGCAGCCGTTCTACAGGGTCTGGAAACACCATATATTTT.

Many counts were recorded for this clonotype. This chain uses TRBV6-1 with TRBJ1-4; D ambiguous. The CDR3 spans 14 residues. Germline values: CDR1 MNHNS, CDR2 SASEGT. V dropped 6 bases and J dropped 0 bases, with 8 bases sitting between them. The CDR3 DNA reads TGTGCCAGCAGAACGCCAGCAACTAATGAAAAACTGTTTTTT. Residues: CASRTPATNEKLFF.

The CDR3 reads CASTPGNTEAFF. CDR3 bases: TGTGCCAGCACTCCGGGGAACACTGAAGCTTTCTTT. The chain couples TRBV12-3 or TRBV12-4 to TRBJ1-1; no firm D call. There are 12 residues in the CDR3. With 7 bases removed from V and 1 base from J, the gap between germline ends came to 7 bases.

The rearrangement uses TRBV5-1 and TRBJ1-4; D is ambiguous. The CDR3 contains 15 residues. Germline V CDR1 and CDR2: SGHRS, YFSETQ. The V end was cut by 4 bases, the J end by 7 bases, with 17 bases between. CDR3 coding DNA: TGCGCCAGCAGCCCGGAGGGCAGGTTGAGTGAAAAACTGTTTTTT. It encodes CASSPEGRLSEKLFF.

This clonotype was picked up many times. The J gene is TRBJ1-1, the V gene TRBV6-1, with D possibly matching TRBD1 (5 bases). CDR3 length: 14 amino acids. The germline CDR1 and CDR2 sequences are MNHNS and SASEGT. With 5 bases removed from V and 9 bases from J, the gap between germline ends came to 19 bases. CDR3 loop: CASSLVVGAKKAFF. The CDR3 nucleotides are TGTGCCAGCAGTTTGGTGGTCGGGGCGAAGAAAGCTTTCTTT.

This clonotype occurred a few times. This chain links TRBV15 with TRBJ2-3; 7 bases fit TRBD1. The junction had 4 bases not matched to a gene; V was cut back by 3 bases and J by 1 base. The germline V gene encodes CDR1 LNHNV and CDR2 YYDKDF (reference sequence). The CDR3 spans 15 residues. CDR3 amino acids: CATSSPGTGTDTQYF. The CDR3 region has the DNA TGTGCCACCAGCAGTCCCGGGACAGGCACAGATACGCAGTATTTT.

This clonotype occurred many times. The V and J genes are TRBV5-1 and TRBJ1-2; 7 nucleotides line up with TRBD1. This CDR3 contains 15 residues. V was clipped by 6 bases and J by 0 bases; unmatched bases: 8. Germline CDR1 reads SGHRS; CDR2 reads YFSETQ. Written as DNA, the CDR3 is TGCGCCAGCAACTGGGGGACAGTTTCTAACTATGGCTACACCTTC. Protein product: CASNWGTVSNYGYTF.

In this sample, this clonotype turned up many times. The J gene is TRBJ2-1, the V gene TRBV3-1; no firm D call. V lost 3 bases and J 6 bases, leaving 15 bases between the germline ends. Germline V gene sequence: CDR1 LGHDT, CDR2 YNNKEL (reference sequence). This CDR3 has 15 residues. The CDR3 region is CASSQVRAWGNEQFF. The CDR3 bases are TGTGCCAGCAGCCAGGTGCGTGCCTGGGGCAATGAGCAGTTCTTC.

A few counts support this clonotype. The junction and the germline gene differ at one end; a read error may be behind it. The CDR3 is CASSIGGDTPYF. The CDR3 nucleotides are TGTGCCAGTAGTATAGGCGGAGATACGCCGTATTTT. V usage is TRBV19 and J usage is TRBJ2-3; no firm D call. The CDR3 runs 12 residues. CDR1 is LNHDA, CDR2 SQIVND, per germline (reference sequence).

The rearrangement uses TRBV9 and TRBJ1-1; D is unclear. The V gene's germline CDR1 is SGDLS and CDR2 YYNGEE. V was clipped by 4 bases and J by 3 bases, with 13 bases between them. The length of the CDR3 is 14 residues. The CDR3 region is CASSPMDRDTEAFF. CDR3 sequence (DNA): TGTGCCAGCAGCCCCATGGACCGCGACACTGAAGCTTTCTTT.

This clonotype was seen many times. CDR3 nucleotide sequence: TGTGCCAGCAGCTTAGCTAGCCGGGAGCAGTTCTTC. It encodes CASSLASREQFF. This chain links TRBV11-1 with TRBJ2-1; D uncertain. The CDR3 consists of 12 residues. CDR1 is SGHAT and CDR2 is FQDESV in the germline V gene (reference sequence). Trimming took 0 bases from V and 10 from J, leaving 7 bases between them.

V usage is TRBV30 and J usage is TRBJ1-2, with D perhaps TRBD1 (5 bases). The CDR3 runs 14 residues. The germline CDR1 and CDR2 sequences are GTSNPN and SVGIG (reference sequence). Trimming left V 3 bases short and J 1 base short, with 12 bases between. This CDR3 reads CAWSLGVFNYGYTF. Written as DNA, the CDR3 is TGTGCCTGGAGCCTGGGGGTTTTTAACTATGGCTACACCTTC.

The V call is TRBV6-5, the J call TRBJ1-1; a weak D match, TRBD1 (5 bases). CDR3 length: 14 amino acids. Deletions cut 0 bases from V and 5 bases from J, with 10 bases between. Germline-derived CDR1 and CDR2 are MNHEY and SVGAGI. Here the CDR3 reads CASSYSPGQTEAFF. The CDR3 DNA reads TGTGCCAGCAGTTACTCACCAGGGCAAACTGAAGCTTTCTTT.

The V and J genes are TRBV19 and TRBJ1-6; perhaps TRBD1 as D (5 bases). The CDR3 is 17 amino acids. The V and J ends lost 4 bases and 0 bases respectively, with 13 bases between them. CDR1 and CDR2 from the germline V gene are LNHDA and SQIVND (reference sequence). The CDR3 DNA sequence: TGTGCCAGTAGTACCACAGGATTGAGCTCCTATAATTCACCCCTCCACTTT. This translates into CASSTTGLSSYNSPLHF.

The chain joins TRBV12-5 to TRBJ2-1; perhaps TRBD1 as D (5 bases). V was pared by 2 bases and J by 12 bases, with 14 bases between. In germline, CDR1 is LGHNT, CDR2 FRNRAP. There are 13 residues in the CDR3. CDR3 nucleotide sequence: TGTGCTAGTGGTTTGTCGGACAATTGGGGGCAGTTCTTC. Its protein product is CASGLSDNWGQFF.